The 7 T cell receptor beta chains below all came from one sample that was sequenced in a study of blood T cell repertoires in COVID-19. The method was immunoSEQ multiplex PCR; TCRdb's version includes in-frame clones alone and lacks a portion of them. The sample lists 250,000 to 300,000 clones, roughly 89% occurring once. The sequenced material came from PBMCs or T cells enriched from blood (not recorded which). The receptor set was obtained from a woman between 40 and 55 years old who had recovered from COVID-19.

This chain links TRBV6-5 with TRBJ2-7; 7 bases line up with TRBD1. After removal of 6 bases from V and 5 bases from J, the junction contained 4 bases not matched to a gene. Looked up from germline, CDR1 is MNHEY and CDR2 is SVGAGI. The CDR3 totals 12 residues. Here the CDR3 reads CASSHDRDEQYF. CDR3 DNA: TGTGCCAGCAGCCACGACAGGGACGAGCAGTACTTC.

This chain connects TRBV14 to TRBJ1-4; D gene ambiguous. The CDR3 contains 13 residues. Per the germline V gene, CDR1 is SGHDN and CDR2 is FVKESK. V was pared by 2 bases and J by 7 bases, with 8 bases between. DNA of the CDR3: TGTGCCAGCAGCCAATCTCAGTTTGAAAAACTGTTTTTT. Amino acid sequence: CASSQSQFEKLFF. The full variable domain, completed using reference TRBV14 and TRBJ1-4, is EAGVTQFPSHSVIEKGQTVTLRCDPISGHDNLYWYRRVMGKEIKFLLHFVKESKQDESGMPNNRFLAERTGGTYSTLKVQPAELEDSGVYFCASSQSQFEKLFFGSGTQLSVL.

J is TRBJ1-6 and V is TRBV4-1; tentative D call: TRBD1 (6 bases). The CDR3 is 16 residues long. Trimming took 3 bases from V and 6 from J, leaving 15 bases between them. The V gene's germline CDR1 is MGHRA and CDR2 YSYEKL. The CDR3 is CASSQGRTDRNSPLHF. CDR3 nucleotides: TGCGCCAGCAGCCAGGGGCGGACAGATCGTAATTCACCCCTCCACTTT.

A single count supports this clone. CDR3 amino acids: CASIEGATYSNQPQHF. The CDR3 region has the DNA TGTGCCAGCATCGAAGGGGCCACCTACAGCAATCAGCCCCAGCATTTT. This rearrangement joins TRBV28 to TRBJ1-5; maybe TRBD1 (5 bases). Trimming removed 7 bases at V and 1 base at J, with 17 bases between. The germline CDR1 and CDR2 sequences are MDHEN and SYDVKM. The CDR3 contains 16 residues.

V and J are TRBV30 and TRBJ2-1; 8 bases are a match to TRBD2. V lost 1 base, J lost 7 bases, and 15 bases stayed unmatched. Germline CDR1 is GTSNPN and CDR2 is SVGIG (reference sequence). There are 17 residues in the CDR3. The CDR3 DNA reads as TGTGCCTGGAGTGACCGGCGGGGGGCAAAGGGTAGGAATGAGCAGTTCTTC. It translates to CAWSDRRGAKGRNEQFF. The full variable domain, rest sourced from reference TRBV30 and TRBJ2-1, is SQTIHQWPATLVQPVGSPLSLECTVEGTSNPNLYWYRQAAGRGLQLLFYSVGIGQISSEVPQNLSASRPQDRQFILSSKKLLLSDSGFYLCAWSDRRGAKGRNEQFFGPGTRLTVL.

The chain couples TRBV12-2 to TRBJ1-3; TRBD1 is the table's D call, not checked against the DNA. TRBV12-2 is reported as a pseudogene. This CDR3 contains 12 residues. This CDR3 reads CASRLEGNTIYF. The DNA of the CDR3 is TGTGCAAGTCGCTTAGAGGGGAACACCATATATTTT.

The chain is built from TRBV18 and TRBJ1-3; 8 bases match TRBD1. Unmatched junction bases numbered 4, after V lost 0 bases and J lost 0 bases. CDR3 length: 17 residues. CDR1 KGHSH and CDR2 LQKENI come from the germline V gene. Here the CDR3 DNA reads TGTGCCAGCTCACCACCTGAGGGACAGGTCTCTGGAAACACCATATATTTT. Residues: CASSPPEGQVSGNTIYF.